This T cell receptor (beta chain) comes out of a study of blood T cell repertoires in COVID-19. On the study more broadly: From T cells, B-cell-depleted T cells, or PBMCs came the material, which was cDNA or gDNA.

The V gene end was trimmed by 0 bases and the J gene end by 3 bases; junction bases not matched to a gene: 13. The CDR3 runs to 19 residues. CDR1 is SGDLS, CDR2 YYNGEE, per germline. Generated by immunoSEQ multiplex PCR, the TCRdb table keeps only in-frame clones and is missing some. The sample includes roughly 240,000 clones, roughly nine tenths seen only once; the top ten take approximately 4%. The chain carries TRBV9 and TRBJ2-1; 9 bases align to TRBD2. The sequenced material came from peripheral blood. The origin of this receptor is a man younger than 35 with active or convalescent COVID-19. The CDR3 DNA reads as TGTGCCAGCAGCGTAGGAAGGCTAGCGGGGAGGGGAGGCTACAATGAGCAGTTCTTC. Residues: CASSVGRLAGRGGYNEQFF.